Below, 13 T cell receptor beta chains from the same sample are listed, as sequenced in a study of blood T cell repertoires in COVID-19. TCRdb's copy holds only in-frame clones and misses some; the assay was immunoSEQ multiplex PCR. The profile covers more than 65,000 clones, with about 89% appearing a single time and more than 8% taken by the ten largest. Sequencing was performed on peripheral blood. These receptors all come from a man aged 50 to 60 with acute or convalescent COVID-19.

The chain couples TRBV7-2 to TRBJ2-5; 12 bases align to TRBD2. The germline V gene has CDR1 SGHTA and CDR2 FQGNSA. The V segment lost 5 bases and the J segment 5 bases; nucleotides outside the gene matches: 15. This CDR3 region has 18 residues. The chain's CDR3 is CASSLFGLAGGRGETQYF. For the CDR3, the DNA is TGTGCCAGCAGCCTCTTTGGTCTAGCGGGGGGGCGCGGGGAGACCCAGTACTTC.

This chain uses TRBV6-1 with TRBJ1-1, with D perhaps matching TRBD1 (5 bases). This CDR3 has 15 amino acids. From germline, CDR1 is MNHNS and CDR2 SASEGT. V lost 3 bases, J lost 2 bases, and 13 bases lay in between. The CDR3 spells CASSDWQGGNTEAFF. CDR3 bases: TGTGCCAGCAGTGATTGGCAGGGAGGAAACACTGAAGCTTTCTTT.

This clone occurred once. The chain recombines TRBV6-5 with TRBJ2-3, with TRBD1 identical over 7 bases. The length of the CDR3 is 13 residues. Trimming at V came to 7 bases and at J to 3 bases, leaving 4 bases not matched to a gene. Germline V lookup: CDR1 MNHEY, CDR2 SVGAGI. The CDR3 DNA sequence: TGTGCCAGCACACAACAGGGGACAGATACGCAGTATTTT. This gives the protein CASTQQGTDTQYF.

This clone was found once. The chain has TRBV7-8 and TRBJ2-5, with 10 bases identical to TRBD1. This CDR3 has 21 amino acids. V lost 0 bases to trimming and J lost 4 bases; unmatched junction nucleotides: 20. Germline V CDR1 and CDR2: SGHVS, FQNEAQ. The CDR3 nucleotides read TGTGCCAGCAGCTTAGCAGGAGGCGGACAGGGGGGGTATAGGGTTCGAGAGACCCAGTACTTC. This gives the protein CASSLAGGGQGGYRVRETQYF.

The genes are TRBV5-6 and TRBJ2-7; D unclear. The ends were cut back, 0 bases at V and 0 bases at J, with 7 bases in the middle. Germline CDR1 and CDR2: SGHDT and YYEEEE. This CDR3 comprises 14 residues. The CDR3, as DNA: TGTGCCAGCAGCTTGGGAGTTAACTCCTACGAGCAGTACGTC. Translation: CASSLGVNSYEQYV.

The chain has TRBV6-1 and TRBJ1-5; D remains ambiguous. Trimming removed 6 bases from V and 6 bases from J, with 9 bases in between. Looked up from germline, CDR1 is MNHNS and CDR2 is SASEGT. There are 12 residues in the CDR3. The CDR3 DNA reads as TGTGCCAGCAGCACAGTACTTCAGCCCCAGCATTTT. Protein sequence: CASSTVLQPQHF.

V usage is TRBV9 and J usage is TRBJ1-2; D is perhaps TRBD1 (6 bases). Trimming removed 4 bases at V and 2 bases at J, with 24 bases between. CDR1 and CDR2 (germline): SGDLS, YYNGEE. This CDR3 is built from 18 residues. The CDR3 sequence is CASSPQDWGGRGNYGYTF. In DNA form, the CDR3 reads TGTGCCAGCAGCCCACAAGATTGGGGGGGCAGGGGAAACTATGGCTACACCTTC.

The chain's CDR3 is CASNKGDQPQHF. DNA of the CDR3: TGTGCCAGCAATAAGGGGGATCAGCCCCAGCATTTT. V usage is TRBV2 and J usage is TRBJ1-5, with D possibly TRBD1 on 6 matching bases. V was cut by 7 bases and J by 5 bases, with 9 bases left in between. From germline, CDR1 is SNHLY and CDR2 FYNNEI. The CDR3 loop spans 12 amino acids.

The table lists this clone with a count of one. The CDR3 DNA follows: TGTGCCAGTAGTAAGGACAGGGCCAAACGTGGCTACACCTTC. It specifies CASSKDRAKRGYTF. The gene calls are TRBV19 and TRBJ1-2, with 8 bases fitting TRBD1. The V segment lost 4 bases and the J segment 7 bases; nucleotides outside the gene matches: 8. The length of the CDR3 is 14 residues. Germline CDR1 LNHDA, CDR2 SQIVND (reference sequence).

This chain connects TRBV27 to TRBJ1-5; no definite D call. Per germline, CDR1 MNHEY and CDR2 SMNVEV (reference sequence). V lost 8 bases and J 0 bases, leaving 2 bases between the germline ends. The CDR3 covers 11 residues. As DNA, the CDR3 is TGTGCCAGCCATAGCAATCAGCCCCAGCATTTT. Translation gives CASHSNQPQHF.

This clone was found once. This sequence joins TRBV19 and TRBJ1-1; D not resolved. CDR1 is LNHDA, CDR2 SQIVND, per germline (reference sequence). Trimming removed 4 bases at V and 1 base at J, with 7 bases between. The CDR3 has 13 residues. CDR3 sequence (DNA): TGTGCCAGTAGTAGCGAGTGGAACACTGAAGCTTTCTTT. The encoded protein is CASSSEWNTEAFF.

The CDR3 reads CASRIGTGTEKLFF. CDR3 DNA: TGTGCCAGCCGAATCGGGACAGGGACTGAAAAACTGTTTTTT. This chain connects TRBV18 to TRBJ1-4; 9 bases fit TRBD1. CDR3 length equals 14 residues. Germline CDR1 KGHSH, CDR2 LQKENI. Unmatched junction bases numbered 8, after V lost 8 bases and J lost 7 bases.

This clone was seen only once. V gene TRBV5-1 combines with J gene TRBJ2-5, with 9 positions matching TRBD1. Germline values: CDR1 SGHRS, CDR2 YFSETQ. The CDR3 runs 15 residues. Germline trimming cut 3 bases from V and 2 bases from J; bases unmatched to any gene: 5. This CDR3 reads CASSSQGADQETQYF. The CDR3 region has the DNA TGCGCCAGCAGCTCACAGGGGGCTGATCAAGAGACCCAGTACTTC.